The rows below give T cell receptor beta chains drawn from one sample of a study of graft-versus-host responses after intestinal transplantation. TCRdb keeps only in-frame clones here, not all; method: immunoSEQ multiplex PCR. The table shows 40,000 or so clones, with over 90% occurring only once. The material was PBMCs, obtained less than 750 days after intestinal transplantation. Every receptor here comes from a human patient who received an intestinal transplant, so some T cells may come from the graft donor. Each CDR3 is given with its conserved first and last residue. D genes are given only for firm matches. Not all rows give a size; the values are once, few, many and, for expanded clones, a class.

cdr3_length	d_call	clone_size	v_call	j_call	cdr3_nt	cdr3_aa
15	TRBD1	NA	TRBV5-1	TRBJ2-2	TGCGCCAGCAGCTTGGAGGGGGCGTGGGCCGGGGAGCTGTTTTTT	CASSLEGAWAGELFF
13	NA	NA	TRBV19	TRBJ2-3	TGTGCCAGTGCCCTAGAGGGCTCAGATACGCAGTATTTT	CASALEGSDTQYF
16	NA	NA	TRBV15	TRBJ2-3	TGTGCCACCAGCAGAGCTAACGCGGTGAGGAGAGATACGCAGTATTTT	CATSRANAVRRDTQYF
14	NA	once	TRBV5-4	TRBJ2-7	TGTGCCAGCAGCTTGAGGGGGAAACCCTACGAGCAGTACTTC	CASSLRGKPYEQYF
15	TRBD2	NA	TRBV6-1	TRBJ2-5	TGTGCCAGCAGTGAAGAAGCGGGGGGGCCGGGGACCCAGTACTTC	CASSEEAGGPGTQYF
16	TRBD1	NA	TRBV5-4	TRBJ2-2	TGTGCCAGCAGCTTGGCCGGTACAGGGGGGACCGGGGAGCTGTTTTTT	CASSLAGTGGTGELFF
14	TRBD1	NA	TRBV6-5	TRBJ1-6	TGTGCCAGCAGTCCAGACAGGGGCCATTCACCCCTCCACTTT	CASSPDRGHSPLHF
15	NA	NA	TRBV2	TRBJ2-1	TGTGCCAGCAGTGATTTGGCAGGTTACTACAATGAGCAGTTCTTC	CASSDLAGYYNEQFF
14	TRBD1	NA	TRBV6-5	TRBJ1-2	TGTGCCAGCAGTCCCATGACAGGGGGATATGGCTACACCTTC	CASSPMTGGYGYTF
15	NA	NA	TRBV5-4	TRBJ2-5	TGTGCCAGCAGCTTGCGGACCAAACCTCAAGAGACCCAGTACTTC	CASSLRTKPQETQYF
12	NA	NA	TRBV5-1	TRBJ2-1	TGCGCCAGCAGCAGGGCAATGAATGAGCAGTTCTTC	CASSRAMNEQFF
15	NA	NA	TRBV15	TRBJ2-7	TGTGCCACCAGCAGCCCGTTAAGAGGAATCTACGAGCAGTACTTC	CATSSPLRGIYEQYF
12	NA	NA	TRBV5-1	TRBJ2-3	TGCGCCAGCAGCGGGGACACAGATACGCAGTATTTT	CASSGDTDTQYF
12	NA	NA	TRBV7-3	TRBJ2-1	TGTGCCAGCAGCCATCTAGTCGGGGAGCAGTTCTTC	CASSHLVGEQFF
15	NA	NA	TRBV5-1	TRBJ1-2	TGCGCCAGCAGCTTGGGATGGACGGAGTCCTATGGCTACACCTTC	CASSLGWTESYGYTF
16	TRBD2	NA	TRBV18	TRBJ2-1	TGTGCCAGCTCACCACCGAGCGGGAGGGCCACCAATGAGCAGTTCTTC	CASSPPSGRATNEQFF
16	TRBD2	NA	TRBV9	TRBJ2-3	TGTGCCAGCAGCGTAGAGCTAGCGGGAGCGGGAGATACGCAGTATTTT	CASSVELAGAGDTQYF
15	NA	NA	TRBV5-1	TRBJ2-7	TGCGCCAGCAGCTTGGTCCCGGGAAGCTCCTACGAGCAGTACTTC	CASSLVPGSSYEQYF
13	NA	NA	TRBV18	TRBJ2-7	TGTGCCAGCTCACCTCCAGGGGCCTACGAGCAGTACTTC	CASSPPGAYEQYF
15	TRBD1	NA	TRBV10-2	TRBJ2-7	TGCGCCAGCAGTGGGTCTACAGGGGGCCCCTACGAGCAGTACTTC	CASSGSTGGPYEQYF
13	TRBD1	NA	TRBV29-1	TRBJ2-7	TGCAGCGGGGGGACAGGGTCCCTCTACGAGCAGTACTTC	CSGGTGSLYEQYF
16	NA	once	TRBV27	TRBJ2-7	TGTGCCAGCAGTGCGCCAACTACTAGTCTCTCCTACGAGCAGTACTTC	CASSAPTTSLSYEQYF
15	NA	NA	TRBV19	TRBJ1-6	TGTGCCAGTAGTATAGAAACAAGTGGGAATTCACCCCTCCACTTT	CASSIETSGNSPLHF
14	NA	NA	TRBV10-3	TRBJ2-2	TGTGCCATCAGTCCTAGCACGAACACCGGGGAGCTGTTTTTT	CAISPSTNTGELFF
16	TRBD1	NA	TRBV7-9	TRBJ2-2	TGTGCCAGCAGCCTAACAGGGGGATTGAACACCGGGGAGCTGTTTTTT	CASSLTGGLNTGELFF
13	NA	NA	TRBV25-1	TRBJ1-5	TGTGCCAGCAGTGAATTGGGAACAGGGCCCCAGCATTTT	CASSELGTGPQHF
14	NA	NA	TRBV6-5	TRBJ1-5	TGTGCCAGCAGTTACTCTATGGGCAATCAGCCCCAGCATTTT	CASSYSMGNQPQHF
14	NA	NA	TRBV10-2	TRBJ2-2	TGCGCCAGCAGTGAAGGAGTGAACACCGGGGAGCTGTTTTTT	CASSEGVNTGELFF
22	TRBD2	NA	TRBV29-1	TRBJ2-2	TGCAGCGTTTTTTTTCCCCCCTCATGGGCTAGCGGGAGGGCCCGATACACCGGGGAGCTGTTTTTT	CSVFFPPSWASGRARYTGELFF
17	NA	NA	TRBV5-4	TRBJ2-5	TGTGCCAGCAGCTTACCTCCCCGCGGGGCCGCCCAAGAGACCCAGTACTTC	CASSLPPRGAAQETQYF
13	NA	NA	TRBV9	TRBJ2-3	TGTGCCAGCAGTCGACAGCACACAGATACGCAGTATTTT	CASSRQHTDTQYF
15	TRBD1	NA	TRBV5-6	TRBJ1-1	TGTGCCAGCAGCCGTCCCGGGACAGGGAAGTTAAGAGCTTTCTTT	CASSRPGTGKLRAFF
16	NA	NA	TRBV7-9	TRBJ1-2	TGTGCCAGCAGACCACTTCAGGCAGGGGAGTTATATGGCTACACCTTC	CASRPLQAGELYGYTF
14	NA	NA	TRBV10-3	TRBJ1-4	TGTGCCATCAGGGGGGACGGCCTTAATGAAAAACTGTTTTTT	CAIRGDGLNEKLFF
15	NA	NA	TRBV4-1	TRBJ2-5	TGCGCCAGCAGCCAAGGGGGGGAGTTGGGGGAGACCCAGTACTTC	CASSQGGELGETQYF
17	TRBD2	NA	TRBV28	TRBJ2-7	TGTGCCAGCAGTGTAAGGCGAACTAGCGGGTACTCCTACGAGCAGTACTTC	CASSVRRTSGYSYEQYF
15	TRBD2	NA	TRBV7-3	TRBJ2-2	TGTGCCAGCAGCATTAGCGGGGCGAACACCGGGGAGCTGTTTTTT	CASSISGANTGELFF
14	NA	NA	TRBV13	TRBJ2-5	TGTGCCAGCAGCTTAGGAGGCAGCGGGGAGACCCAGTACTTC	CASSLGGSGETQYF
15	NA	once	TRBV5-1	TRBJ1-6	TGCGCCAGCAGCTTTTTAGGGGACATAAATTCACCCCTCCACTTT	CASSFLGDINSPLHF
18	NA	NA	TRBV5-6	TRBJ1-1	TGTGCCAGCAGCTCTGGCCCAGACAGCGCCCTTATGAACACTGAAGCTTTCTTT	CASSSGPDSALMNTEAFF
14	NA	NA	TRBV27	TRBJ2-7	TGTGCCAGCAGTTTAGCACGGACAGCCTACGAGCAGTACTTC	CASSLARTAYEQYF
13	NA	once	TRBV19	TRBJ1-5	TGTGCCAGTAGTGGGGAGGTGAATCAGCCCCAGCATTTT	CASSGEVNQPQHF
14	TRBD1	NA	TRBV6-5	TRBJ2-5	TGTGCCAGCAGCTTTACAGGGGCCGGAGAGACCCAGTACTTC	CASSFTGAGETQYF